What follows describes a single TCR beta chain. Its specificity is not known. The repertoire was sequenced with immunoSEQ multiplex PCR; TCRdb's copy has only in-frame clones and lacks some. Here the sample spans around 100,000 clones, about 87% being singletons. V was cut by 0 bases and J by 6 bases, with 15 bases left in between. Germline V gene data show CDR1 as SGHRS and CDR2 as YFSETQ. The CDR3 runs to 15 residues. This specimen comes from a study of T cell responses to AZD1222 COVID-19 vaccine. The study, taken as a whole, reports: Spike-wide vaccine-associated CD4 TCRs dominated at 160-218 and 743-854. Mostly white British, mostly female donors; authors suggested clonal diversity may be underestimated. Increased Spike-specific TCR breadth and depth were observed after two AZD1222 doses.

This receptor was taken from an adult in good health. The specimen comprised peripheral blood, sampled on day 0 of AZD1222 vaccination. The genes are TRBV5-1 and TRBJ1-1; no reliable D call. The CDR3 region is CASSLAGADSSEAFF. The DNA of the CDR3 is TGCGCCAGCAGCTTGGCAGGTGCAGATTCATCTGAAGCTTTCTTT.